This TCR beta chain was sequenced for a study of vaccination and CD4 T cells after COVID-19. As to this clonotype: Antigen unknown.

Once obtained from cultured CD4+ T cells, the DNA was sequenced using the Oncomine TCR Beta short-read assay. Genomic DNA from cultured CD4+ T cells was extracted. TCRdb reprocessed the PCR reads via MiXCR and lists one record per CDR3 protein. The sample consists of approximately 12,000 distinct CDR3 sequences, roughly 69% of them appearing once. Study-level points and caveats: Relatively few convalescent patients and no early post-infection timepoints were analyzed. Convalescent patients' vaccine-specific clones were spike mono-reactive in 304 of 307 cases.

Documented treatment: roughly ten-day PBMC culture with coronavirus spike peptide pools or control peptides (ViraFEST assay). Peptide pools at approximately 10 ug/ml, together with 7.5 to 10 IU/ml IL-2, were added to cultures of some 2.2 million PBMCs per well. The germline V gene has CDR1 MNHNS and CDR2 SASEGT. This CDR3 is 13 amino acids long. V dropped 10 bases and J dropped 0; count of bases not matched to a gene: 3. The source of this sequence is a human donor who had recovered from COVID-19. Specimen: CD4+ T cells from blood, cultured in vitro, collected before SARS-CoV-2 vaccination. The chain combines TRBV6-1 with TRBJ2-3, with 8 nucleotides matching TRBD2. The CDR3 DNA reads as TGTGCCACCCGGGGGGGAAGCACAGATACGCAGTATTTT. Its translation: CATRGGSTDTQYF.